The 11 T cell receptor beta chains below come from one sample, sequenced in a study of cytomegalovirus exposure and HLA in healthy donors. The PCR had 60 Vbeta and 13 Jbeta primers. Sequenced by immunoSEQ multiplex PCR; TCRdb stores in-frame clones only, minus some. Here the sample spans approximately 170,000 clones, approximately 80% being singletons. Material for sequencing was PBMCs. The receptors come from a woman aged 40-49 years in good health and CMV-seropositive.

This chain uses TRBV5-4 with TRBJ2-3; D is perhaps TRBD1 (6 bases). The CDR3 covers 15 residues. Trimming took off 6 bases at V and 1 base at J, with 15 bases between the two ends. Germline V gene sequence: CDR1 SGHNT, CDR2 YYREEE (reference sequence). CDR3 sequence (DNA): TGTGCCAGCACCACCCGAGGGGGAGGCACAGATACGCAGTATTTT. Protein product: CASTTRGGGTDTQYF.

This rearrangement joins TRBV9 to TRBJ2-2, with D maybe TRBD1 (6 bases). Germline V lookup: CDR1 SGDLS, CDR2 YYNGEE. This CDR3 is 14 amino acids long. V was shortened by 5 bases and J by 0 bases, with 8 bases between the two germline ends. DNA of the CDR3: TGTGCCAGCAGGGGGGCTTCGAACACCGGGGAGCTGTTTTTT. Translation gives CASRGASNTGELFF.

The chain combines TRBV6-5 with TRBJ2-7; 10 nucleotides line up with TRBD1. This CDR3 has 14 residues. CDR1 MNHEY and CDR2 SVGAGI come from the germline V gene. With V trimmed by 4 bases and J by 7 bases, 7 bases remained unmatched. CDR3 coding DNA: TGTGCCAGCAGTTTACGACAGGGGGCTGGAGAGCAGTACTTC. Translated, it gives CASSLRQGAGEQYF.

The gene calls are TRBV11-3 and TRBJ2-7; perhaps TRBD2 as D (5 bases). The CDR3 is 14 residues long. Germline loops: CDR1 SGHNT, CDR2 YENEEA. Trimming left V 5 bases short and J 1 base short, with 12 bases between. The CDR3 coding sequence is TGTGCCAGCAGCCCCCGTAGCGCATCCTACGAGCAGTACTTC. Protein: CASSPRSASYEQYF.

Only a few counts were recorded for this clone. The V call is TRBV27, the J call TRBJ2-3; TRBD2 matches at 9 bases. The CDR3 covers 14 residues. V dropped 2 bases and J dropped 4; count of bases not matched to a gene: 1. Germline V gene data show CDR1 as MNHEY and CDR2 as SMNVEV (reference sequence). The CDR3 region is CASSLGGGADTQYF. The DNA of the CDR3 is TGTGCCAGCAGTTTAGGCGGGGGGGCAGATACGCAGTATTTT.

This clone showed up just a few times. As DNA, the CDR3 is TGTGCCAGCAGCTTGCTGGCAGGAAGTTCGACTGAAGCTTTCTTT. Translating gives CASSLLAGSSTEAFF. J is TRBJ1-1 and V is TRBV5-6; no definite D call. Germline V lookup: CDR1 SGHDT, CDR2 YYEEEE. There are 15 residues in the CDR3. The V gene lost 1 base and the J gene lost 5 bases, with 15 bases spanning the gap.

The chain is built from TRBV6-1 and TRBJ2-3; weak D call: TRBD1 (6 bases). Germline CDR1 reads MNHNS; CDR2 reads SASEGT. The CDR3 contains 16 residues. Trimming stripped 4 bases from V and 0 bases from J, with 14 bases between. The CDR3 DNA sequence: TGTGCCAGCAGTGTCTCCGCAGGGGCCAGCACAGATACGCAGTATTTT. Protein product: CASSVSAGASTDTQYF.

This clone is a singleton in its sample. The chain recombines TRBV2 with TRBJ1-6; 7 bases line up with TRBD1. V trimming: 6 bases; J trimming: 6 bases; junction bases outside the gene matches: 5. Germline loops: CDR1 SNHLY, CDR2 FYNNEI. The CDR3 is 14 amino acids. The CDR3 DNA reads as TGTGCCAGCAGACCGGGACAGACTAATTCACCCCTCCACTTT. Its translation is CASRPGQTNSPLHF.

The V and J genes are TRBV7-2 and TRBJ1-5; tentative D call: TRBD1 (5 bases). Germline values: CDR1 SGHTA, CDR2 FQGNSA. The CDR3 covers 15 residues. The V and J ends lost 5 bases and 9 bases respectively, with 20 bases between them. CDR3 coding DNA: TGTGCCAGCAGCCCACCCGACAGACTCATGGGGCCCCAGCATTTT. Its protein is CASSPPDRLMGPQHF.

This sequence joins TRBV19 and TRBJ2-7, with 9 bases matching TRBD1. The J segment lost 2 bases and the V segment lost 6 bases, leaving 8 bases of the junction unmatched. This CDR3 spans 15 amino acids. Germline V lookup: CDR1 LNHDA, CDR2 SQIVND (reference sequence). The CDR3 reads CASSIRDRATYEQYF. For the CDR3, the DNA is TGTGCCAGTAGCATCCGGGACAGGGCTACCTACGAGCAGTACTTC.

The chain combines TRBV28 with TRBJ1-2; possibly TRBD1 for D (5 bases). There are 12 residues in the CDR3. Trimming stripped 4 bases from V and 4 bases from J, with 7 bases between. Germline CDR1 and CDR2: MDHEN and SYDVKM. This CDR3 is CASSWGGYGYTF. The DNA of the CDR3 is TGTGCCAGCAGTTGGGGGGGCTATGGCTACACCTTC.